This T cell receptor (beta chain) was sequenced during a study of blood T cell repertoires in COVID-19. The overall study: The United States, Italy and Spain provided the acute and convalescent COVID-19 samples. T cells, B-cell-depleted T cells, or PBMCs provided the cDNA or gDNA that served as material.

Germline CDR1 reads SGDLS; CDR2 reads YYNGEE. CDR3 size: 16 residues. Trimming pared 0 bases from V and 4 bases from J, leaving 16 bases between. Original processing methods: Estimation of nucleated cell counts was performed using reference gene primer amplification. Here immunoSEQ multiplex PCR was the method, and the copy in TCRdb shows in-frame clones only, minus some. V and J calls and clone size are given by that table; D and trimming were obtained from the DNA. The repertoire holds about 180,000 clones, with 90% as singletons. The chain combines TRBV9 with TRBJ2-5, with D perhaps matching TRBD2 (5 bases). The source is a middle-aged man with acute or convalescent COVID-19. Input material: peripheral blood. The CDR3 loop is CASSVASRVMGETQYF. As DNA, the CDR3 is TGTGCCAGCAGCGTAGCTTCGCGGGTAATGGGAGAGACCCAGTACTTC.